This T cell receptor (beta chain) is from a study of T-cell reconstitution after alpha-beta-depleted transplantation in children. Unique molecular identifiers were incorporated during preparation of the TCRbeta library. Each CDR3 protein is one row after TCRdb ran MiXCR on the PCR reads. This table holds about 610,000 distinct CDR3 sequences, 8% to 11% found once. The CDR3 has 15 amino acids. CDR1 and CDR2 (germline): MDHEN, SYDVKM. The V end lost 5 bases, the J end lost 0 bases, and 11 bases lay between the germline ends. This clonotype was obtained from a human donor who donated a stem cell graft to a child with acute myeloid leukemia. The source material was PBMCs from the stem cell graft donor, sampled from the stem cell graft. This chain uses TRBV28 with TRBJ1-3, with a weak D call TRBD1 (5 bases). CDR3 sequence reads: CASSIGTDSGNTIYF. Here the CDR3 DNA reads TGTGCCAGCAGTATCGGGACGGACTCTGGAAACACCATATATTTT.